This T cell receptor beta chain was profiled in a study of shared clonotypes between healthy human individuals (dated by TCRdb to 2020 to 2021). With respect to the entire study: The cohort comprised a couple of women and a few men aged 18 to 49 years. To estimate repertoire size and how much clonotype sharing occurs between individuals, the study deeply sequenced the blood TCR repertoires of several healthy adults. To increase sequencing depth and limit assay-specific biases, different laboratories used diverse techniques to prepare libraries and sequence TCR repertoires. Per donor, leukapheresis produced somewhere between about 0.85 and 9.5 billion PBMCs. Points the paper makes about the study in general: Sampling was restricted to blood, and TCR repertoires in tissue are likely to differ from TCR repertoires in blood. Pairwise subsampling led to the expectation that sequencing depth would affect the degree of clonotype sharing among donors. The small number of donors limited the genetic and exposure-history diversity represented.

CDR1 and CDR2 are drawn from the germline V gene: SGHDT, YYEEEE. Trimming removed 2 bases from V and 6 bases from J; the gene matches leave 5 bases unexplained. From its cysteine to its phenylalanine, the CDR3 spans 14 amino acids. Just CDR3 DNA is preserved here, 42 bases in frame from base 1. TCR CDR3 regions were amplified from genomic DNA by multiplex PCR using the deep immunoSEQ assay. Extracted genomic DNA from each cell subset was distributed evenly across all wells of several immunoSEQ 96-well plates, and each plate was treated as a replicate. Each replicate PCR for unsorted PBMC received roughly 300 ng genomic DNA, equal to tens of thousands of T cell genomes. Unsorted PBMC genomic DNA was sequenced across ten immunoSEQ deep assay plates. Purified libraries were quantified with a Qubit 3.0 fluorometer, sized on a Bioanalyzer 2100, and re-quantified with the KAPA Library Quantification kit. A separate single-read 150-cycle Illumina NextSeq 550 flow cell was used to sequence each immunoSEQ 96-well plate. Turning to the authors' computational methods: The immunoSEQ output contained only junctional sequences without quality scores, so filtering could not match that applied to full-length reads. To assign V/J genes and CDR3, sequences were annotated against IMGT germline references using PyIR, a Python wrapper for IgBLAST v1.9. Reads were filtered out if the reads had weak V/J assignments (E-value above 1e-6), no CDR3, stop codons, out-of-frame junctions, or ambiguous translated residues. A V3J clonotype was defined by an identical inferred V gene, J gene, and CDR3 amino acid sequence. Percentage overlap between repertoires was calculated by dividing the number of shared unique clonotypes by the size of the smaller repertoire. RTK rarefaction, the Chao1 estimator, and Recon v2.1 estimates of unobserved clonotypes were used to assess repertoire richness. TCRdb took this table from immuneACCESS and kept in-frame rearrangements with V and J called. Such tables lack part of the clones; where checked against another copy, unresolved V genes explain under half of the gap, and the rest is unexplained. That table is the source of V, J and clone size, and D and trimming were worked out from the DNA. This sample is represented by more than 400,000 clones; roughly 80% of them were singletons. The ten largest clones add up to about 12% of the sample.

Donors were healthy HIV-negative adults with no recently reported acute infections or vaccinations. Every donor was a Caucasian adult living in Nashville, Tennessee, USA. For unsorted samples, about 90 million PBMCs were counted and genomic DNA was extracted with the QIAamp DNA Blood Mini kit. Blood was collected by leukapheresis, and PBMCs were isolated by Ficoll-Histopaque density gradient centrifugation and then cryopreserved in liquid nitrogen vapor phase. A word on this clone: What antigen it recognizes has not been identified. There are no base qualities to consult, and no much larger clone falls within one base.

This receptor chain uses TRBV5-6 and TRBJ2-1; the central 7 bases match TRBD2. The sequencing input was PBMCs. This sequence originates from a woman aged 40 to 50 in good health. Some clones in this sample may be carry-over from other donors' samples. CDR3 region: CASSFASGSNEQFF. The DNA sequence is TGTGCCAGCAGCTTTGCTAGCGGCAGCAATGAGCAGTTCTTC.